This entry lists 8 T cell receptor beta chains sequenced from one sample in a study of CD8 T cells in ankylosing spondylitis. TCRdb re-called the 5' RACE reads through MiXCR, storing one row per CDR3 protein. The data contain more than 150,000 distinct CDR3 sequences, about 20% of them singletons. The sequencing sample was made of blood, either unsorted or a sorted T cell fraction (not recorded which). The source is a male donor under 30 with ankylosing spondylitis or in good health (not recorded which).

This clonotype was counted many times. The gene calls are TRBV20-1 and TRBJ2-5; the match to TRBD2 covers 12 bases. Germline V gene data show CDR1 as DFQATT and CDR2 as SNEGSKA (reference sequence). There are 18 residues in the CDR3. With V trimmed by 1 base and J by 4 bases, 13 bases remained unmatched. CDR3 sequence reads: CSARGTSGTRGAGETQYF. For the CDR3, the DNA is TGCAGTGCTAGAGGGACTAGCGGGACCCGTGGAGCAGGAGAGACCCAGTACTTC.

In its sample, this clonotype was seen many times. V and J are TRBV5-1 and TRBJ2-1; 15 nucleotides match TRBD2. The CDR3 covers 19 residues. Germline trimming cut 3 bases from V and 1 base from J; bases unmatched to any gene: 8. CDR1 is SGHRS, CDR2 YFSETQ, per germline. CDR3 sequence reads: CASSSLGLAGGPSYNEQFF. CDR3 nucleotides: TGCGCCAGCAGCTCCTTAGGACTAGCGGGAGGGCCTTCCTACAATGAGCAGTTCTTC.

This clonotype was detected many times. The rearrangement uses TRBV7-8 and TRBJ2-2, with D possibly being TRBD2 (5 bases). Trimming cost V 3 bases and J 1 base, with 12 bases left between them. In germline, CDR1 is SGHVS, CDR2 FQNEAQ. This CDR3 comprises 16 residues. The CDR3 DNA reads as TGTGCCAGCAGCTTTTCCCGGGAACGGAACACCGGGGAGCTGTTTTTT. Translating it yields CASSFSRERNTGELFF. Combining the CDR3 with reference TRBV7-8 and TRBJ2-2 gives the whole variable domain GAGVSQSPRYKVAKRGQDVALRCDPISGHVSLFWYQQALGQGPEFLTYFQNEAQLDKSGLPSDRFFAERPEGSVSTLKIQRTQQEDSAVYLCASSFSRERNTGELFFGEGSRLTVL.

This clonotype has a count of ten or more. CDR3 loop: CASSQVTGGGYTF. The CDR3 bases are TGTGCCAGCAGCCAAGTTACGGGGGGTGGCTACACCTTC. J is TRBJ1-2 and V is TRBV3-1; D is possibly TRBD1 (5 bases). Trimming stripped 1 base from V and 7 bases from J, with 10 bases between. The V gene's germline CDR1 is LGHDT and CDR2 YNNKEL (reference sequence). The length of the CDR3 is 13 residues.

This clonotype was seen ten or more times. This chain links TRBV11-2 with TRBJ2-4, with D uncertain. The length of the CDR3 is 11 residues. Trimming stripped 1 base from V and 13 bases from J, with 8 bases between. The germline gives CDR1 SGHAT, CDR2 FQNNGV. The CDR3 DNA reads TGTGCCAGCAGCTTAGGAGGCCAACAGTACTTC. It is translated as CASSLGGQQYF.

V usage is TRBV29-1 and J usage is TRBJ2-7, with 11 bases fitting TRBD1. Trimming took 6 bases from V and 6 from J; bases not matched to a gene: 1. The CDR3 has 11 amino acids. Germline CDR1 and CDR2: SQVTM and ANQGSEA. The CDR3 DNA reads TGCAGCGTCGGGACAGGGGGCGAGCAGTACGTC. Amino acids: CSVGTGGEQYV.

In this sample, this clonotype turned up many times. The chain joins TRBV29-1 to TRBJ2-5; D not certain. From germline, CDR1 is SQVTM and CDR2 ANQGSEA. V lost 7 bases, J lost 0 bases, and 6 bases lay in between. This CDR3 is built from 11 residues. Written as DNA, the CDR3 is TGCAGCGCCGGTAACCAAGAGACCCAGTACTTC. It specifies CSAGNQETQYF.

This clonotype was observed many times. This rearrangement joins TRBV5-1 to TRBJ2-5, with a weak D call TRBD1 (6 bases). Looked up from germline, CDR1 is SGHRS and CDR2 is YFSETQ. Trimming shortened V by 4 bases and J by 4 bases, and 17 bases separated the two germline ends. The CDR3 contains 15 residues. CDR3 region: CASSEIRQVTETQYF. The CDR3 bases are TGCGCCAGCAGCGAGATACGACAGGTTACAGAGACCCAGTACTTC.